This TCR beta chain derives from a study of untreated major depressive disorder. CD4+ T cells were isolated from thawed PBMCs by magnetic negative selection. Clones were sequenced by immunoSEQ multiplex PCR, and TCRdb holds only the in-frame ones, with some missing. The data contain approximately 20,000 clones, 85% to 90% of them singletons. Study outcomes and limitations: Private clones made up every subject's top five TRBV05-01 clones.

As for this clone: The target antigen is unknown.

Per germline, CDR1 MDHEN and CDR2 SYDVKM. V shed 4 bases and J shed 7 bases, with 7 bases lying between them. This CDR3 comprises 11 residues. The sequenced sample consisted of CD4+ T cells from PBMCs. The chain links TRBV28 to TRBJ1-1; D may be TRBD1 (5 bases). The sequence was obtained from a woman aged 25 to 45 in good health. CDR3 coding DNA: TGTGCCAGCAGTTCGAGGGGTGAAGCTTTCTTT. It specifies CASSSRGEAFF.